This T cell receptor (beta chain) was observed in a study of regulatory T cells in long-lasting Graves disease. Study findings and constraints: Patients with persistent disease shared 2,741 public clonotypes, outpacing the approximately 950 shared by new patients.

Of note for this clonotype: Its cognate antigen is unknown.

V lost 3 bases to trimming and J lost 0 bases, with 6 bases between them. Germline-derived CDR1 and CDR2 are LGHDT and YNNKEL (reference sequence). The CDR3 contains 13 residues. Noted time point: newly diagnosed GD, antithyroid drugs for less than 3 months. Scientists built the TCR library using RNA that was extracted from PBMCs. Collection of peripheral blood (nine milliliters) was done using EDTA tubes. The authors built TCR beta libraries using iRepertoire HTBI primers and Arm-PCR of CDR3 regions. One entry per CDR3 protein, called by TCRdb with MiXCR from the multiplex PCR reads. The repertoire holds roughly 420,000 distinct CDR3 sequences, with about 14% as singletons. The sample was also reused in another study, on T cells in Graves' hyperthyroidism and ophthalmopathy. As that study records: Across 18 months, stable Graves' hyperthyroidism was marked by no progression to ophthalmopathy. Recently diagnosed hyperthyroidism of less than 2 months' duration affected patients aged 18 to 65.

The sequence derives from a woman aged 45-60 years with Graves disease. Sequenced material: peripheral blood mononuclear cells (PBMCs), taken at new diagnosis, from a patient treated with antithyroid drugs. V gene TRBV3-1 combines with J gene TRBJ2-7, with D possibly TRBD1 on 6 matching bases. The CDR3 DNA reads TGTGCCAGCAGCCAGACAGGCTCCTACGAGCAGTACTTC. Translated: CASSQTGSYEQYF.